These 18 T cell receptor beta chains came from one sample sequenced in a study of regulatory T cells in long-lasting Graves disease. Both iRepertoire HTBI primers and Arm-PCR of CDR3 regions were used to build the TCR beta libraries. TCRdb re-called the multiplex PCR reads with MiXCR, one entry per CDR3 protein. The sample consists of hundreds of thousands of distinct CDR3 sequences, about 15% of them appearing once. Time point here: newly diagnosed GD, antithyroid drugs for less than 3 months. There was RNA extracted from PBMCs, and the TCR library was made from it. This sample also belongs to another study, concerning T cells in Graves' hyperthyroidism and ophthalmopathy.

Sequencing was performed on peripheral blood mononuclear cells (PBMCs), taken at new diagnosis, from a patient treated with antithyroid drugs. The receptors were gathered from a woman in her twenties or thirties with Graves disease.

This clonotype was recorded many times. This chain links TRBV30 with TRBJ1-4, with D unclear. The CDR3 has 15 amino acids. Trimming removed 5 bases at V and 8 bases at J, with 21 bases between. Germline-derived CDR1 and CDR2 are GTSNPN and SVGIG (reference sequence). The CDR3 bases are TGTGCCTGGGGCCGCCATCGAGGATTAGGAGAAAAACTGTTTTTT. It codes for CAWGRHRGLGEKLFF.

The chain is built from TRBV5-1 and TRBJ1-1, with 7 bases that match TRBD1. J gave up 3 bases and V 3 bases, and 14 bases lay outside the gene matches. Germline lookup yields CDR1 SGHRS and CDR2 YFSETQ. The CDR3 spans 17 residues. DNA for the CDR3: TGCGCCAGCAGCTCATACAGGGGACCTCAAGTCCACACTGAAGCTTTCTTT. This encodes CASSSYRGPQVHTEAFF.

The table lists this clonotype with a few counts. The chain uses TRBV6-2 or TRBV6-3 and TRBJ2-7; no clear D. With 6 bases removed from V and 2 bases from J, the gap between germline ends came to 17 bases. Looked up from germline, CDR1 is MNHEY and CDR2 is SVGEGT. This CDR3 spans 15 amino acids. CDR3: CASSSTAYNTYEQYF. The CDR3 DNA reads TGTGCCAGCAGCTCAACAGCTTACAATACCTACGAGCAGTACTTC.

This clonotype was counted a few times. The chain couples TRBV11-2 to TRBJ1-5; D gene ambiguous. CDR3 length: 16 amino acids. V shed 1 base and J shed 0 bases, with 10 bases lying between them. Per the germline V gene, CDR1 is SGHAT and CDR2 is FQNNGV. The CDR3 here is CASSLGVVGSNQPQHF. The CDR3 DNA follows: TGTGCCAGCAGCTTAGGAGTCGTCGGTAGCAATCAGCCCCAGCATTTT.

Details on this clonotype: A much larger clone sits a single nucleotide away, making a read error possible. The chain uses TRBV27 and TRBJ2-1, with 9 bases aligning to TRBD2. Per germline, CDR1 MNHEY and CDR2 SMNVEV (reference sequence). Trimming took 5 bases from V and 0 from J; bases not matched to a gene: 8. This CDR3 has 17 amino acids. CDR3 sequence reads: CASSRSSGVVSYNEQFF. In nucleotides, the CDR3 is TGTGCCAGCAGTCGGTCTAGCGGGGTTGTCTCCTACAATGAGCAGTTCTTC.

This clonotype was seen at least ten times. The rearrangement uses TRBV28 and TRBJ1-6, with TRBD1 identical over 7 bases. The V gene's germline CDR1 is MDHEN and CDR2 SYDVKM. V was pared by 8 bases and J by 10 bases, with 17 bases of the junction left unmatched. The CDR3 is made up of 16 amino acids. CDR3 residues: CASGFGDSAIGSPLHF. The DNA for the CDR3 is TGTGCCAGCGGGTTTGGGGACAGCGCAATCGGGTCACCCCTCCACTTT.

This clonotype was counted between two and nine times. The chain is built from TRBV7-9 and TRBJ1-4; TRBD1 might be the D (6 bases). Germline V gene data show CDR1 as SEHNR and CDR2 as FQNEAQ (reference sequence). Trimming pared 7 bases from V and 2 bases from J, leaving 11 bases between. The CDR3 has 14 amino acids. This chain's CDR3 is CASTPGGTNEKLFF. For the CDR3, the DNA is TGTGCCAGCACCCCGGGGGGCACTAATGAAAAACTGTTTTTT. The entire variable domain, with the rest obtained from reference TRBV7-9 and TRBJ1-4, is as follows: DTGVSQNPRHKITKRGQNVTFRCDPISEHNRLYWYRQTLGQGPEFLTYFQNEAQLEKSRLLSDRFSAERPKGSFSTLEIQRTEQGDSAMYLCASTPGGTNEKLFFGSGTQLSVL.

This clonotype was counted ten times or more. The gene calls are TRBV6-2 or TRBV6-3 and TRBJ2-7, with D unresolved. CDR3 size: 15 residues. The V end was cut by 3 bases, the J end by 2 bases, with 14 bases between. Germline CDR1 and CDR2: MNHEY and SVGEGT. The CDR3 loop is CASSYKGLETYEQYF. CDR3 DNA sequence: TGTGCCAGCAGTTATAAGGGATTAGAGACCTACGAGCAGTACTTC.

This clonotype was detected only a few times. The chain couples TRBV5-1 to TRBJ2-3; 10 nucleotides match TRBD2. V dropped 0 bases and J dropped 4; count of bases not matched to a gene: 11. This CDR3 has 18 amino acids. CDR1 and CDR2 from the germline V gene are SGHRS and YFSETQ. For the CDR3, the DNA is TGCGCCAGCAGCTTGGCCGGGCTAGCGGGAGAACGAGCAGATACGCAGTATTTT. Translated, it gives CASSLAGLAGERADTQYF.

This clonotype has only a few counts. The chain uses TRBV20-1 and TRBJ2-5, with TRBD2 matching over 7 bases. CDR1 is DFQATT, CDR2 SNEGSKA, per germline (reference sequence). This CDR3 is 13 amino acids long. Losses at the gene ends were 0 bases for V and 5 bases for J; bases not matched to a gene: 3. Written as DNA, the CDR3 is TGCAGTGCTAGAGATCTGGGGGGGGAGACCCAGTACTTC. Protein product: CSARDLGGETQYF.

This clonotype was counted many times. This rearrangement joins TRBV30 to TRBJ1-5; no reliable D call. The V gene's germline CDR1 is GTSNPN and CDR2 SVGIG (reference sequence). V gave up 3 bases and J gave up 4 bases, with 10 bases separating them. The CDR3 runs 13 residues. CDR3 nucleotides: TGTGCCTGGAGGGAGGACGGAAATCAGCCCCAGCATTTT. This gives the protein CAWREDGNQPQHF.

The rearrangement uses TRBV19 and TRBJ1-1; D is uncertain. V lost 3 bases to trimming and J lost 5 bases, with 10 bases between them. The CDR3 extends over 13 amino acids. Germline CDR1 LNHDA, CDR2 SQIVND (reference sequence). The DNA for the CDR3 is TGTGCCAGTAGTATTTCCCTTATGACTGAAGCTTTCTTT. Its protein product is CASSISLMTEAFF.

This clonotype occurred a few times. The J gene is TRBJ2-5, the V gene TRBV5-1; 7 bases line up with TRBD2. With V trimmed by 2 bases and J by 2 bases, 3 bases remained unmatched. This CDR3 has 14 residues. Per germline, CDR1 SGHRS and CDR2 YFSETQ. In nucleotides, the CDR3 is TGCGCCAGCAGCTTCACAGCGGGGCAAGAGACCCAGTACTTC. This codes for CASSFTAGQETQYF.

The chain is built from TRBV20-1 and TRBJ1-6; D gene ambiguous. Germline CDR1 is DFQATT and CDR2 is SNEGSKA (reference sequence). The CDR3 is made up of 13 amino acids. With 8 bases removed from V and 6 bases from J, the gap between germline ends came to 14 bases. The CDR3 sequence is CSPARMANSPLHF. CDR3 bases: TGCAGTCCTGCCCGCATGGCTAATTCACCCCTCCACTTT.

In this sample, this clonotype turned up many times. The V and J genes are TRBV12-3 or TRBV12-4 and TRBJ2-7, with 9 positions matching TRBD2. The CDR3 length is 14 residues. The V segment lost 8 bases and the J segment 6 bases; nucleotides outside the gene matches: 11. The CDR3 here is CASASGTSILEQYF. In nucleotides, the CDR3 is TGTGCCAGCGCTAGCGGGACTAGCATCCTCGAGCAGTACTTC.

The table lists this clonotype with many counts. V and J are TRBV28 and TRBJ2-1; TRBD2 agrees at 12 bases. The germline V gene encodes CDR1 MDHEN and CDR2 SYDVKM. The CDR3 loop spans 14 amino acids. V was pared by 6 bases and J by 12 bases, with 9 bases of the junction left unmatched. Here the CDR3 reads CASRPGLAGQPQFF. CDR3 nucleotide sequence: TGTGCCAGCAGGCCTGGACTAGCGGGGCAACCGCAGTTCTTC.

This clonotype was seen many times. The CDR3 loop reads CASSLRQPGPQEWYF. The CDR3 DNA is TGTGCCAGCAGCTTAAGGCAACCGGGACCGCAAGAGTGGTACTTC. V gene TRBV7-2 combines with J gene TRBJ2-5; possibly TRBD1 or TRBD2 for D (5 bases each). V was clipped by 2 bases and J by 13 bases, with 23 bases between them. Germline V gene lookup returns CDR1 SGHTA and CDR2 FQGNSA. CDR3 size: 15 residues.

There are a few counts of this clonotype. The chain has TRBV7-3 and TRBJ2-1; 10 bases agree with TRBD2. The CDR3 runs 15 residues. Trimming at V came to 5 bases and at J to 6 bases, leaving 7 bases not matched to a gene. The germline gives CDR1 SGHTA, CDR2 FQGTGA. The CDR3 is CASSPNSGRFNEQFF. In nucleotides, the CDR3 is TGTGCCAGCAGCCCTAATAGCGGGAGGTTCAATGAGCAGTTCTTC.